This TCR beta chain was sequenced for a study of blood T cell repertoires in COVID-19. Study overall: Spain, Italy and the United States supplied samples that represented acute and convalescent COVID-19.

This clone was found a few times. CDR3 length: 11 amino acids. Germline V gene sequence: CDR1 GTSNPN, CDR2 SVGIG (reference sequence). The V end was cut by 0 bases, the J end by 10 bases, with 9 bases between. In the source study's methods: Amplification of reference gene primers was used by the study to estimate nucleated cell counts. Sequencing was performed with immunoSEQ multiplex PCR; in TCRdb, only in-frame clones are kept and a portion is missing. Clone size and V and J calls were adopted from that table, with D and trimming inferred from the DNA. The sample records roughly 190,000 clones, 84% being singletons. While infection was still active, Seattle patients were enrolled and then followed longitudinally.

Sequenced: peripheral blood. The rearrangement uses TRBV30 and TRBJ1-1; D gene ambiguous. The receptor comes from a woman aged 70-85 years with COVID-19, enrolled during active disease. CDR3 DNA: TGTGCCTGGAGTGTGTACGGGAGAGCTTTCTTT. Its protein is CAWSVYGRAFF.